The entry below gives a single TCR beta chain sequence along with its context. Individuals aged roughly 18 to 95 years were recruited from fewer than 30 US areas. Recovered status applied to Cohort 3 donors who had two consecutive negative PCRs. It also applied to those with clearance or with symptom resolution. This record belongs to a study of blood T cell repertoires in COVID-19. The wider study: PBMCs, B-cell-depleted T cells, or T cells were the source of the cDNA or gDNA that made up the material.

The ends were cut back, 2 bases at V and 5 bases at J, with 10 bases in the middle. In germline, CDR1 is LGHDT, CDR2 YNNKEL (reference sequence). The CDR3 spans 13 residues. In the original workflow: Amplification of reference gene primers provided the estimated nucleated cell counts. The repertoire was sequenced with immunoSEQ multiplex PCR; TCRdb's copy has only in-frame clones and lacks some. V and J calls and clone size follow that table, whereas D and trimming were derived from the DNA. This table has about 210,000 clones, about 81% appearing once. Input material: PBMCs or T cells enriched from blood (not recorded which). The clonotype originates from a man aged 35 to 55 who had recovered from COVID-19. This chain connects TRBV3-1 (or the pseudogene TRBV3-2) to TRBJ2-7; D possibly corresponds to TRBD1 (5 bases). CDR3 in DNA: TGTGCCAGCAGCCAACCAGGGTTCGACGAGCAGTACTTC. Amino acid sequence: CASSQPGFDEQYF.